This T cell receptor beta chain stems from a study of blood T cells in healthy people across ages. The CDR3 contains 12 residues. CDR1 is SEHNR, CDR2 FQNEAQ, per germline (reference sequence). The V and J ends lost 1 base and 10 bases respectively, with 10 bases between them. This clonotype was seen only once. A J-beta primer mix and a sample-barcoded 5' primer were used in a second PCR of roughly 6 to 12 cycles. Each of the cDNA molecules was tagged by a template-switch adaptor with 12 random nucleotides. One entry per CDR3 protein results from TCRdb running MiXCR on the 5' RACE reads. The sample contains over 1,500,000 distinct CDR3 sequences, roughly two fifths of which appear only once.

The TCR was taken from a human donor in good health. This chain connects TRBV7-9 to TRBJ1-1; D unresolved. Sequenced material: blood. The CDR3 DNA reads as TGTGCCAGCAGCTTAGTCCCCTTGGGAGCTTTCTTT. Residues: CASSLVPLGAFF.